What follows are 7 T cell receptor beta chains derived from one specimen sequenced in a study of shared clonotypes between healthy human individuals. The repertoire was sequenced with immunoSEQ multiplex PCR; TCRdb's copy has only in-frame clones and lacks some. There are about a million clones in the sample; 65% to 80% occur only once, and 1.4% lies in the top ten. The sequenced sample consisted of memory CD4+ T cells sorted from blood. Subset indicated: CD45RA-negative fraction. The receptors here all came from a man younger than 35 in good health.

The genes are TRBV2 and TRBJ2-7, with 12 bases identical to TRBD2. Trimming at V came to 6 bases and at J to 1 base, leaving 4 bases not matched to a gene. CDR3 length equals 15 residues. Per germline, CDR1 SNHLY and CDR2 FYNNEI. The CDR3, as DNA: TGTGCCAGCAGGGAACTAGCGGGAGGTTCCTACGAGCAGTACTTC. The encoded protein is CASRELAGGSYEQYF.

This rearrangement joins TRBV7-8 to TRBJ2-1; TRBD2 agrees at 9 bases. The CDR3 consists of 17 residues. Trimming at V came to 1 base and at J to 2 bases, leaving 6 bases not matched to a gene. Germline V gives CDR1 SGHVS, CDR2 FQNEAQ. CDR3 loop: CASSLGLAETTYNEQFF. The DNA for the CDR3 is TGTGCCAGCAGCTTAGGACTAGCGGAGACTACCTACAATGAGCAGTTCTTC.

The genes are TRBV5-1 and TRBJ2-7; 7 bases are shared with TRBD1. This CDR3 region has 15 residues. CDR1 and CDR2 (germline): SGHRS, YFSETQ. J was trimmed by 6 bases and V by 5 bases; bases with no gene match: 14. The CDR3 region is CASRRQGTDRGEQYF. The DNA of the CDR3 is TGCGCCAGCAGACGACAGGGCACGGATCGTGGCGAGCAGTACTTC.

The rearrangement uses TRBV6-6 and TRBJ2-1; 7 bases match TRBD1. The CDR3 runs 14 residues. Germline V gene data show CDR1 as MNHNY and CDR2 as SVGAGI (reference sequence). V shed 6 bases, J shed 7 bases, and the junction held 9 bases outside the gene matches. Here the CDR3 reads CASSGQVLGNEQFF. CDR3 nucleotide sequence: TGTGCCAGCAGCGGACAGGTTCTTGGGAATGAGCAGTTCTTC.

The rearrangement links TRBV28 to TRBJ2-7; 11 bases line up with TRBD1. V shed 5 bases and J 4 bases; nucleotides not matched to a gene: 4. CDR1 and CDR2 (germline): MDHEN, SYDVKM. There are 14 residues in the CDR3. The CDR3, as DNA: TGTGCCAGCAGTCCTGGACAGGGGGCATACGAGCAGTACTTC. Its protein product is CASSPGQGAYEQYF.

This clone was seen just once. This rearrangement joins TRBV7-2 to TRBJ2-2; TRBD1 agrees at 8 bases. The CDR3 loop spans 17 amino acids. V was pared by 2 bases and J by 3 bases, with 8 bases of the junction left unmatched. Germline CDR1 is SGHTA and CDR2 is FQGNSA. As DNA, the CDR3 is TGTGCCAGCAGCTTAATGTTACAGGGGGTTGACACCGGGGAGCTGTTTTTT. It yields the protein CASSLMLQGVDTGELFF.

This chain links TRBV5-5 with TRBJ1-4; TRBD1 is a possible D gene (6 bases). The CDR3 has 17 residues. Trimming shortened V by 2 bases and J by 0 bases, and 14 bases separated the two germline ends. Germline V gene sequence: CDR1 SGHKS, CDR2 YYEKEE (reference sequence). CDR3 bases: TGTGCCAGCAGCTTTTTAGGGGGGAGGTCAACTAATGAAAAACTGTTTTTT. Protein product: CASSFLGGRSTNEKLFF. Combining the CDR3 with reference TRBV5-5 and TRBJ1-4 gives the whole variable domain DAGVTQSPTHLIKTRGQQVTLRCSPISGHKSVSWYQQVLGQGPQFIFQYYEKEERGRGNFPDRFSARQFPNYSSELNVNALLLGDSALYLCASSFLGGRSTNEKLFFGSGTQLSVL.